This T cell receptor beta chain is drawn from a study of shared clonotypes between healthy human individuals. General study findings and limits: It was only blood that was sampled, and tissue repertoires likely differ.

As to this clone: The antigen is undetermined.

The assay was immunoSEQ multiplex PCR, and TCRdb's table has in-frame clones only and misses some. The table has millions of clones, around 90% seen once. The receptor was derived from a man aged 18 to 29 in good health. What was sequenced was naive CD4+ T cells sorted from blood. The subset here: CD45RA+ positively selected.

The CDR3 sequence: CAISERDNSPLHF. CDR3 nucleotide sequence: TGTGCCATCAGTGAGAGGGATAATTCACCCCTCCACTTT. V usage is TRBV10-3 and J usage is TRBJ1-6; D is undetermined. CDR1 is ENHRY and CDR2 is SYGVKD in the germline V gene. This CDR3 comprises 13 residues. Between the trimmed V and J ends, which lost 2 bases and 5 bases, there was a span of 4 bases.